This TCR beta chain was found in a study of cytomegalovirus exposure and HLA in healthy donors. Findings and caveats of the study: Another analysis was done later, and it associated around 15,000 TCR beta sequences with HLA alleles at 0.05 false discovery rate. It was reportedly the case that the classifier diagnosed cytomegalovirus status with high specificity and sensitivity. TCR beta V segments were, for the most part, productive about 87% or about 30% of the time in an earlier analysis. Many donors carried some public TCRs, although rarity characterized most TCR sequences.

Turning to this clone: Its antigen is not known. Relative to the germline gene, one junction end is altered; a read error may explain this.

The primer mix had 60 Vbeta and 13 Jbeta primers. Clones were read by immunoSEQ multiplex PCR, and TCRdb kept only the in-frame ones, dropping some. The data show about 140,000 clones, 82% seen once. The CDR3 covers 15 residues. The germline gives CDR1 MNHNS, CDR2 SASEGT. Sequencing input: PBMCs. The chain carries TRBV6-1 and TRBJ2-7; 8 bases match TRBD2. The clonotype originates from a man aged 18-30 years in good health and CMV-seropositive. The CDR3 sequence: CASTEAGALSYEQYF. CDR3 coding DNA: TGTGCCAGCACTGAAGCGGGAGCGCTCTCCTACGAGCAGTACTTC.